This TCR beta chain is drawn from a study of Ad26.COV2.S vaccination and SARS-CoV-2 variants. Looking at the study overall: A participant enrolled in the COV1001 Ad26.COV2.S trial arm provided the sample.

Study-level results: Following vaccination, spike-specific CD8+ and CD4+ T cell responses reportedly exhibited substantial breadth.

Clones were sequenced by immunoSEQ multiplex PCR, and TCRdb holds only the in-frame ones, with some missing. Among about 350,000 clones listed, about 88% were seen once. This CDR3 is 15 amino acids long. CDR1 SGHTA and CDR2 FQGNSA come from the germline V gene. With 5 bases clipped from V and 5 bases from J, the junction kept 10 bases outside the gene matches. Worth noting for this clone: Its antigen is still unknown.

Treatment meaning: about 20 received Ad26.COV2.S at low or high dose, single or two shots; roughly five received placebo; per-sample allocation not given. Day 63 following the first vaccine or placebo injection was when the samples were taken. Spike of the Wuhan-strain SARS-CoV-2 was expressed by an Ad26 vector, which formed the vaccine. This clonotype was sampled from a person aged 18-65 years who received the Ad26.COV2.S COVID-19 vaccine or a placebo. V gene TRBV7-2 combines with J gene TRBJ2-5; 8 bases align to TRBD2. Sample: peripheral blood, taken in a trial of Ad26.COV2.S vaccine versus placebo. CDR3 amino acids: CASSPVAGGRETQYF. CDR3 DNA: TGTGCCAGCAGCCCAGTTGCGGGGGGCAGGGAGACCCAGTACTTC.